This T cell receptor beta chain comes out of a study of blood T cell repertoires in COVID-19 (TCRdb year 2020). Regarding the study in general: Samples covering the acute and convalescent phases of COVID-19 were provided by collaborators in the United States, Italy and Spain. The material from the prospective study consisted of cDNA or gDNA derived from T cells, B-cell-depleted T cells, or PBMCs. The dataset comprised deeply sampled blood TCRbeta repertoires from subjects exposed to, actively infected with, or recovered from COVID-19. A freely available public database, intended as a resource for researchers studying the immune response to SARS-CoV-2, is where the repertoires were released. Samples came from the ongoing ImmuneRACE study (first 160 participants) plus 1,254 subjects from 6 global collaborators. A de-identified subject ID, COVID-19 status, age in years and sex were almost always included in the sample metadata. HLA class I and class II types, where available, came from metadata supplied by the sample provider rather than from assay-based typing. The research as a whole found: Clinical and demographic metadata were provided uncurated, with the amount varying by source and participant.

In Seattle, one collaborating source enrolled patients while the infection was active and tracked those patients longitudinally over the course of disease. The collaborating institutions used their own protocols to collect whole blood in K2EDTA tubes. For TCRbeta analysis, collaborators shipped samples in one of three forms: frozen whole blood, isolated PBMCs, or DNA extracted from either of those sample types. CDR1 and CDR2 (SGHVS, FQNEAQ) derive from the germline V gene. From the cysteine through the phenylalanine, the CDR3 covers 16 amino acids. Only the CDR3 DNA stays, 48 bases, in frame from base 1. Ends trimmed: V by 0 bases, J by 4 bases; bases unmatched to a gene: 8. The immunoSEQ Assay, a bias-controlled multiplex PCR, was used to amplify TCRbeta CDR3 regions from genomic DNA. The authors processed their data as follows. The number of nucleated cells in each sample was estimated by amplification of reference gene primers within the assay. To quantify the absolute abundance of each unique TCRbeta CDR3 rearrangement, sequence reads were collapsed and filtered. For each sample, productive Simpson clonality was calculated by taking the square root of Simpson's diversity index across productive rearrangements. This is the immuneACCESS table as TCRdb keeps it, with only in-frame sequences that have V and J called. A part of the clones is gone; compared with another copy, unresolved V genes explain less than half, and the rest is unexplained. V and J calls and clone size are copied from that table; D and trimming were computed from the DNA. This sample is represented by 130,000 to 150,000 clones; 80% to 90% of them were singletons. The top ten constitute roughly 12% of the sample.

A remark on this clone: No antigen is known for it. Base qualities are not at hand, and no much larger clone is one base apart.

The material sequenced was peripheral blood. The chain links TRBV7-8 with TRBJ2-5, with 7 junctional bases fitting TRBD2. This sequence was found in a man younger than 30 with COVID-19, enrolled during active disease. The DNA is as follows: TGTGCCAGCAGCTTAGCTCTAGCGGAGCCGGGAGAGACCCAGTACTTC. Its protein product is CASSLALAEPGETQYF.